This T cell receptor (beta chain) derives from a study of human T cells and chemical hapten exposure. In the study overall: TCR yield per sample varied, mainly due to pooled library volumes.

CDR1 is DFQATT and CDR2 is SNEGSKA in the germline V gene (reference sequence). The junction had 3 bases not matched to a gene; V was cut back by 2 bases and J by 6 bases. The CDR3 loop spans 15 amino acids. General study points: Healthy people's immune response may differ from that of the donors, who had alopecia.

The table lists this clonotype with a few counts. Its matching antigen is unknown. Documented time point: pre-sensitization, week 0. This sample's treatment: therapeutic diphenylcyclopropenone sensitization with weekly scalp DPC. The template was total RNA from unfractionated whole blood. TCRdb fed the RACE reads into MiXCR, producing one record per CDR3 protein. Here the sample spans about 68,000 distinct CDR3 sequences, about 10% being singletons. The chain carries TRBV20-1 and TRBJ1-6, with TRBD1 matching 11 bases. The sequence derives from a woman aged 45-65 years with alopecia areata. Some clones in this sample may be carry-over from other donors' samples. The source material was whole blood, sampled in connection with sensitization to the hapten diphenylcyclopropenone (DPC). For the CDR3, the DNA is TGCAGTGCTAGATCCGGGACAGGGGGTAATTCACCCCTCCACTTT. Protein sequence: CSARSGTGGNSPLHF.